A single sample is the source of the 21 T cell receptor beta chains below, sequenced in a study of OX40 agonist ivuxolimab in advanced cancers. Only in-frame clones appear in the TCRdb table, and some are missing; sequencing was by immunoSEQ multiplex PCR. Seen here are 30,000 to 45,000 clones, about 80% observed once, and the top ten hold around 20%. Sequenced here: CD4+ or CD8+ T cells sorted from blood, sampled in a trial of the OX40 agonist ivuxolimab. Receptors originate from an adult with an advanced solid tumor such as melanoma, head and neck, liver or kidney cancer.

The rearrangement uses TRBV6-1 and TRBJ2-3, with TRBD2 matching over 9 bases. Trimming took 6 bases from V and 4 from J; bases not matched to a gene: 5. Germline V gene sequence: CDR1 MNHNS, CDR2 SASEGT. This CDR3 is built from 14 residues. This CDR3 is CASRRGGPADTQYF. The CDR3 coding sequence is TGTGCCAGCAGGCGGGGGGGCCCCGCAGATACGCAGTATTTT.

The V call is TRBV9, the J call TRBJ2-3; D is unclear. V lost 6 bases, J lost 5 bases, and 13 bases lay in between. Looked up from germline, CDR1 is SGDLS and CDR2 is YYNGEE. This CDR3 comprises 13 residues. CDR3 amino acids: CASNLGQLDTQYF. The CDR3 DNA reads as TGTGCCAGCAACCTTGGGCAGCTAGATACGCAGTATTTT.

The rearrangement links TRBV18 to TRBJ1-2; possibly TRBD1 for D (5 bases). The ends were cut back, 5 bases at V and 3 bases at J, with 13 bases in the middle. The V gene's germline CDR1 is KGHSH and CDR2 LQKENI. CDR3 size: 14 residues. The CDR3 is CASSGDSYHYGYTF. In DNA form, the CDR3 reads TGTGCCAGCTCAGGCGACAGTTACCACTATGGCTACACCTTC.

The chain is built from TRBV2 and TRBJ2-1; D might be TRBD1 (6 bases). CDR3 length: 15 amino acids. The germline gives CDR1 SNHLY, CDR2 FYNNEI. V was pared by 3 bases and J by 4 bases, with 13 bases between. The CDR3 protein is CASSDFGGAYNEQFF. The CDR3 DNA follows: TGTGCCAGCAGTGATTTTGGGGGCGCATACAATGAGCAGTTCTTC.

V usage is TRBV28 and J usage is TRBJ1-2; TRBD1 is a possible D gene (6 bases). CDR1 MDHEN and CDR2 SYDVKM come from the germline V gene. Between the trimmed V and J ends, which lost 8 bases and 6 bases, there was a span of 13 bases. The CDR3 spans 12 residues. This CDR3 is CASEIKGDGYTF. The CDR3 nucleotides are TGTGCCAGCGAAATAAAGGGGGATGGCTACACCTTC.

This chain uses TRBV5-5 with TRBJ1-2; D uncertain. The germline V gene has CDR1 SGHKS and CDR2 YYEKEE (reference sequence). Trimming took off 4 bases at V and 4 bases at J, with 8 bases between the two ends. CDR3 length: 12 residues. CDR3 region: CASSDVFYGYTF. The CDR3 nucleotides read TGTGCCAGCAGCGACGTATTCTATGGCTACACCTTC.

The J gene is TRBJ2-7, the V gene TRBV6-1; D is tentatively TRBD1 or TRBD2 (6 bases each). The CDR3 has 14 residues. Per the germline V gene, CDR1 is MNHNS and CDR2 is SASEGT. V lost 3 bases and J 2 bases, leaving 11 bases between the germline ends. CDR3 sequence: CASSDTGGPYEQYV. The DNA of the CDR3 is TGTGCCAGCAGTGATACCGGGGGCCCCTACGAGCAGTACGTC.

The genes are TRBV12-5 and TRBJ2-3, with 8 bases lining up with TRBD1. CDR3 length: 15 residues. Germline V lookup: CDR1 LGHNT, CDR2 FRNRAP. The V and J ends lost 4 bases and 5 bases, in that order; junction bases with no gene match: 8. For the CDR3, the DNA is TGTGCTAGTGGTTCCCCGGACAGGGTGAGAGATACGCAGTATTTT. This translates into CASGSPDRVRDTQYF.

This chain's CDR3 is CASSIGGTGPDTQYF. In nucleotides, the CDR3 is TGTGCCAGTAGTATAGGGGGGACAGGGCCAGATACGCAGTATTTT. The V call is TRBV19, the J call TRBJ2-3, with 9 bases fitting TRBD1. This CDR3 has 15 amino acids. CDR1 is LNHDA and CDR2 is SQIVND in the germline V gene (reference sequence). Trimming at V came to 1 base and at J to 4 bases, leaving 3 bases not matched to a gene.

Details on this clone: Other DNA sequences in this specimen translate into the identical CDR3. The chain joins TRBV9 to TRBJ1-6; D is unresolved. The germline V and J ends were trimmed by 0 bases and 7 bases, with 11 bases remaining between them. This CDR3 comprises 15 residues. Germline CDR1 and CDR2: SGDLS and YYNGEE. This CDR3 reads CASSVDGDRNSPLHF. CDR3 sequence (DNA): TGTGCCAGCAGCGTAGATGGTGATCGAAATTCACCCCTCCACTTT.

The chain combines TRBV7-2 with TRBJ2-1; D may be TRBD1 or TRBD2 (5 bases each). V was clipped by 0 bases and J by 10 bases, with 10 bases between them. This CDR3 comprises 13 residues. Germline CDR1 SGHTA, CDR2 FQGNSA. CDR3 bases: TGTGCCAGCAGCTTAGCTTTGAGGGGAGAGCAGTTCTTC. Its translation: CASSLALRGEQFF.

The V and J genes are TRBV27 and TRBJ2-2, with D perhaps TRBD2 (6 bases). Trimming took off 5 bases at V and 10 bases at J, with 20 bases between the two ends. This CDR3 has 15 residues. CDR1 and CDR2 (germline): MNHEY, SMNVEV (reference sequence). The DNA for the CDR3 is TGTGCCAGCAGTCCAAATCCAGGGCGGGGCGTGGAGCTGTTTTTT. Translated, it gives CASSPNPGRGVELFF.

V usage is TRBV11-2 and J usage is TRBJ2-1; no definite D call. Germline CDR1 reads SGHAT; CDR2 reads FQNNGV. Trimming removed 3 bases from V and 0 bases from J, with 9 bases in between. The length of the CDR3 is 15 residues. CDR3 region: CASSFRESSYNEQFF. The CDR3 DNA sequence: TGTGCCAGCAGCTTTCGCGAGAGCTCCTACAATGAGCAGTTCTTC.

The CDR3 nucleotides read TGTGCCACGAAGGGACAGATGCCCTACGAGCAGTACTTC. This encodes CATKGQMPYEQYF. The chain couples TRBV15 to TRBJ2-7; 7 nucleotides match TRBD1. Germline trimming cut 9 bases from V and 2 bases from J; bases unmatched to any gene: 7. CDR1 and CDR2 from the germline V gene are LNHNV and YYDKDF (reference sequence). There are 13 residues in the CDR3. Drawing the rest from reference TRBV15 and TRBJ2-7, the complete variable domain is DAMVIQNPRYQVTQFGKPVTLSCSQTLNHNVMYWYQQKSSQAPKLLFHYYDKDFNNEADTPDNFQSRRPNTSFCFLDIRSPGLGDTAMYLCATKGQMPYEQYFGPGTRLTVT.

J is TRBJ2-6 and V is TRBV5-4; 7 bases map to TRBD1. The CDR3 length is 15 residues. CDR1 and CDR2 from the germline V gene are SGHNT and YYREEE (reference sequence). Losses at the gene ends were 4 bases for V and 2 bases for J; bases not matched to a gene: 3. Here the CDR3 DNA reads TGTGCCAGCAGCCTAGGGGGCACTGGGGCCAACGTCCTGACTTTC. It encodes CASSLGGTGANVLTF.

This chain links TRBV13 with TRBJ2-3, with 9 nucleotides matching TRBD2. In germline, CDR1 is PRHDT, CDR2 FYEKMQ (reference sequence). Trimming took 2 bases from V and 1 from J; bases not matched to a gene: 7. This CDR3 region has 17 residues. CDR3 amino acids: CASSLRLAGLRTDTQYF. CDR3 nucleotides: TGTGCCAGCAGCTTAAGGCTAGCGGGGCTTCGCACAGATACGCAGTATTTT.

The rearrangement joins TRBV6-1 to TRBJ1-5; unclear D gene. The CDR3 is 12 residues long. V dropped 4 bases and J dropped 4 bases, with 5 bases sitting between them. Germline V gene sequence: CDR1 MNHNS, CDR2 SASEGT. Here the CDR3 reads CASSVSNQPQHF. The CDR3 nucleotides read TGTGCCAGCAGTGTTAGTAATCAGCCCCAGCATTTT.

This sequence joins TRBV19 and TRBJ2-2, with D possibly TRBD1 on 5 matching bases. Deletions cut 2 bases from V and 1 base from J, with 8 bases between. The CDR3 consists of 15 residues. CDR1 LNHDA and CDR2 SQIVND come from the germline V gene (reference sequence). The CDR3 nucleotides read TGTGCCAGTAGTATACTGGACAAGAACACCGGGGAGCTGTTTTTT. This sequence encodes CASSILDKNTGELFF.

In DNA, the CDR3 is TGTGCCAGCAGCTCTAGGACAGGGAACACTCGGGATCAGCCCCAGCATTTT. Protein sequence: CASSSRTGNTRDQPQHF. The rearrangement joins TRBV7-8 to TRBJ1-5; 8 bases match TRBD1. Germline assignment: CDR1 SGHVS and CDR2 FQNEAQ. The CDR3 is 17 residues long. After removal of 4 bases from V and 5 bases from J, the junction contained 13 bases not matched to a gene.

This clone was observed a handful of times. The V and J genes are TRBV28 and TRBJ1-2, with D unresolved. The CDR3 is 13 residues long. V shed 8 bases and J shed 0 bases, with 10 bases lying between them. The germline gives CDR1 MDHEN, CDR2 SYDVKM. CDR3 protein: CASRFRANYGYTF. The DNA of the CDR3 is TGTGCCAGCCGATTCAGAGCTAACTATGGCTACACCTTC.

V gene TRBV10-2 combines with J gene TRBJ1-4, with D possibly being TRBD1 (6 bases). V was clipped by 2 bases and J by 8 bases, with 9 bases between them. Germline V gene data show CDR1 as WSHSY and CDR2 as SAAADI. This CDR3 region has 13 residues. The CDR3 DNA reads as TGCGCCAGCAGTGAGCGGGGGCGAGAAAAACTGTTTTTT. Translation gives CASSERGREKLFF.